The 23 T cell receptor beta chains below all came from one sample that was sequenced in a study of blood T cells in healthy people across ages. Alongside a J-beta primer mix, a sample-barcoded 5' primer served in a second PCR lasting about 7 to 12 cycles. TCRdb recomputed calls from the 5' RACE reads with MiXCR, one row per CDR3 protein. In the table there are some 880,000 distinct CDR3 sequences, roughly 35% of which are singletons. What was sequenced was blood. These receptors were obtained from a man aged 18 to 35 in good health.

This clonotype came up once. The rearrangement joins TRBV18 to TRBJ2-7; D might be TRBD2 (5 bases). V lost 2 bases and J 5 bases, leaving 16 bases between the germline ends. The CDR3 length is 15 residues. CDR1 and CDR2 (germline): KGHSH, LQKENI. DNA for the CDR3: TGTGCCAGCTCACCAGCTGAGGGTGTCGACCACGAGCAGTACTTC. Translating it yields CASSPAEGVDHEQYF. Variable domain in full (rest from reference TRBV18 and TRBJ2-7): NAGVMQNPRHLVRRRGQEARLRCSPMKGHSHVYWYRQLPEEGLKFMVYLQKENIIDESGMPKERFSAEFPKEGPSILRIQQVVRGDSAAYFCASSPAEGVDHEQYFGPGTRLTVT.

This clonotype appeared a few times. The V call is TRBV6-2 or TRBV6-3, the J call TRBJ2-3, with D hard to call. CDR1 and CDR2 from the germline V gene are MNHEY and SVGEGT. This CDR3 is built from 13 residues. The V gene lost 5 bases and the J gene lost 5 bases, with 11 bases spanning the gap. CDR3 residues: CASSDAGRDTQYF. The CDR3 region has the DNA TGTGCCAGCAGTGACGCCGGTAGAGATACGCAGTATTTT.

This clonotype was found a few times. A much larger clone differs from this one at a single base, so this may be a read error. V is TRBV29-1 and J is TRBJ2-5, with 14 bases that match TRBD2. After removal of 6 bases from V and 11 bases from J, the junction contained 11 bases not matched to a gene. The CDR3 is 14 amino acids. Per the germline V gene, CDR1 is SQVTM and CDR2 is ANQGSEA. This CDR3 is CSVRTSGGISEQYF. In DNA, the CDR3 is TGCAGCGTGCGGACTAGCGGGGGGATAAGTGAGCAGTACTTC.

The chain is built from TRBV7-3 and TRBJ1-1; D is unclear. Germline V lookup: CDR1 SGHTA, CDR2 FQGTGA. V was cut by 0 bases and J by 0 bases, with 20 bases left in between. This CDR3 has 19 residues. Written as DNA, the CDR3 is TGTGCCAGCAGCTTAACGGTAAGGGAAGAGAGTCTTATGAACACTGAAGCTTTCTTT. It translates to CASSLTVREESLMNTEAFF.

The gene calls are TRBV19 and TRBJ1-6, with a possible D match to TRBD1 (5 bases). The CDR3 is 12 amino acids. V was trimmed by 7 bases and J by 11 bases, leaving 12 bases between them. Germline values: CDR1 LNHDA, CDR2 SQIVND (reference sequence). CDR3 protein: CASKQGKTPLHF. Written as DNA, the CDR3 is TGTGCCAGTAAGCAGGGCAAGACACCCCTCCACTTT. Based on the CDR3 plus reference TRBV19 and TRBJ1-6, the full variable domain is DGGITQSPKYLFRKEGQNVTLSCEQNLNHDAMYWYRQDPGQGLRLIYYSQIVNDFQKGDIAEGYSVSREKKESFPLTVTSAQKNPTAFYLCASKQGKTPLHFGNGTRLTVT.

This clonotype occurred many times. This chain joins TRBV21-1 and TRBJ2-4; TRBD1 is the table's D call, not checked against the DNA. TRBV21-1 is a recognized pseudogene. The CDR3 has 17 residues. The DNA of the CDR3 is TGTGCCAGCAGCGCCCCCTCCGCACAGTTAAGTCGGGACATTCAGTACTTC. Translated: CASSAPSAQLSRDIQYF.

The V and J genes are TRBV7-9 and TRBJ1-1, with TRBD1 matching 8 bases. The CDR3 is 16 amino acids. The V gene end was trimmed by 4 bases and the J gene end by 3 bases; junction bases not matched to a gene: 10. Germline V lookup: CDR1 SEHNR, CDR2 FQNEAQ (reference sequence). The CDR3 DNA reads as TGTGCCAGCAGCTACCCAGGGGGCCTGCCCCACACTGAAGCTTTCTTT. Protein sequence: CASSYPGGLPHTEAFF.

This clonotype was seen a few times. The CDR3 spells CSARASAQESTYEQYF. CDR3 sequence (DNA): TGCAGTGCTAGAGCCTCGGCGCAAGAATCAACCTACGAGCAGTACTTC. This chain joins TRBV20-1 and TRBJ2-7; no firm D call. Germline loops: CDR1 DFQATT, CDR2 SNEGSKA (reference sequence). V was cut by 1 base and J by 2 bases, with 18 bases left in between. The CDR3 has 16 amino acids.

J is TRBJ2-5 and V is TRBV27; no reliable D call. The germline gives CDR1 MNHEY, CDR2 SMNVEV (reference sequence). The V and J ends lost 9 bases and 4 bases respectively, with 18 bases between them. The CDR3 sequence is 14 residues long. The CDR3 DNA sequence: TGTGCCAGTGCGGTCGGTCCTCAGATAGAGACCCAGTACTTC. Its translation: CASAVGPQIETQYF.

This clonotype was observed a handful of times. The rearrangement uses TRBV5-1 and TRBJ2-5; D not resolved. Germline V CDR1 and CDR2: SGHRS, YFSETQ. This CDR3 is built from 13 residues. Trimming pared 3 bases from V and 7 bases from J, leaving 13 bases between. This CDR3 reads CASSSDGPTTQYF. As DNA, the CDR3 is TGCGCCAGCAGCTCCGACGGCCCCACGACCCAGTACTTC. Full variable domain (remainder filled in from reference TRBV5-1 and TRBJ2-5): KAGVTQTPRYLIKTRGQQVTLSCSPISGHRSVSWYQQTPGQGLQFLFEYFSETQRNKGNFPGRFSGRQFSNSRSEMNVSTLELGDSALYLCASSSDGPTTQYFGPGTRLLVL.

The chain couples TRBV5-1 to TRBJ1-4; D remains unclear. In germline, CDR1 is SGHRS, CDR2 YFSETQ. The V end lost 6 bases, the J end lost 0 bases, and 9 bases lay between the germline ends. The CDR3 runs to 14 residues. The CDR3 nucleotides read TGCGCCAGCAAGGTGGTTCCAACTAATGAAAAACTGTTTTTT. This encodes CASKVVPTNEKLFF.

The chain carries TRBV20-1 and TRBJ2-4, with 7 bases identical to TRBD1. This CDR3 region has 16 residues. The V gene's germline CDR1 is DFQATT and CDR2 SNEGSKA (reference sequence). V trimming: 7 bases; J trimming: 1 base; junction bases outside the gene matches: 13. Here the CDR3 reads CSVSRATGSAKNIQYF. Written as DNA, the CDR3 is TGCAGTGTCTCGAGGGCGACAGGGAGCGCCAAAAACATTCAGTACTTC.

This clonotype occurred a few times. The chain employs TRBV5-1 and TRBJ1-1; 8 positions agree with TRBD1. The trim removed 3 bases at V and 7 bases at J, leaving 5 bases unmatched. The CDR3 length is 13 residues. CDR1 and CDR2 from the germline V gene are SGHRS and YFSETQ. CDR3: CASSWGTGLEAFF. As DNA, the CDR3 is TGCGCCAGCAGCTGGGGGACAGGCCTTGAAGCTTTCTTT.

The chain combines TRBV30 with TRBJ2-7; D is uncertain. Germline-derived CDR1 and CDR2 are GTSNPN and SVGIG (reference sequence). CDR3 length: 13 amino acids. Trimming took off 3 bases at V and 4 bases at J, with 13 bases between the two ends. As DNA, the CDR3 is TGTGCCTGGAGACCCGCGGTCTTTTACGAGCAGTACTTC. Protein product: CAWRPAVFYEQYF. Full variable domain (outside the CDR3, taken from reference TRBV30 and TRBJ2-7): SQTIHQWPATLVQPVGSPLSLECTVEGTSNPNLYWYRQAAGRGLQLLFYSVGIGQISSEVPQNLSASRPQDRQFILSSKKLLLSDSGFYLCAWRPAVFYEQYFGPGTRLTVT.

This clonotype was detected once. J is TRBJ1-2 and V is TRBV7-3; TRBD1 is a possible D gene (6 bases). Germline CDR1 and CDR2: SGHTA and FQGTGA. The CDR3 runs to 13 residues. Trimming pared 0 bases from V and 6 bases from J, leaving 8 bases between. The DNA of the CDR3 is TGTGCCAGCAGCTTAACCCAGGGGAATGGCTACACCTTC. Its protein product is CASSLTQGNGYTF.

The chain carries TRBV7-8 and TRBJ1-1; the D is unclear. The germline gives CDR1 SGHVS, CDR2 FQNEAQ. This CDR3 is 14 amino acids long. The V end was cut by 2 bases, the J end by 1 base, with 8 bases between. The CDR3 sequence is CASSLRPKNTEAFF. The CDR3 region has the DNA TGTGCCAGCAGCTTACGACCGAAGAACACTGAAGCTTTCTTT.

This chain connects TRBV29-1 to TRBJ2-5; D remains unclear. This CDR3 region has 11 residues. The V and J ends lost 8 bases and 9 bases respectively, with 16 bases between them. Germline V CDR1 and CDR2: SQVTM, ANQGSEA. CDR3 nucleotides: TGCAGCCAATCCCAGCGAAAACCCCAGTACTTC. Translation: CSQSQRKPQYF.

This chain joins TRBV6-6 and TRBJ1-2, with no clear D. Germline CDR1 reads MNHNY; CDR2 reads SVGAGI (reference sequence). CDR3 length: 14 amino acids. V was clipped by 0 bases and J by 7 bases, with 12 bases between them. The CDR3 protein is CASSYSIEGGGYTF. The CDR3 DNA reads as TGTGCCAGCAGTTACTCAATTGAGGGAGGTGGCTACACCTTC.

Points on this clonotype: This sequence may be a read error, since a much larger clone differs from it by one base. The chain combines TRBV19 with TRBJ2-1, with 8 bases aligning to TRBD2. The better agreement between TRBJ2-7 and the DNA end casts doubt on the J call. The CDR3 totals 15 residues. Germline CDR1 is LNHDA and CDR2 is SQIVND (reference sequence). The CDR3 DNA sequence: TGTGCCAGTAGTATAGGAGGGACTAGTTTCAATGAGCAGTACTTC. Translated, it gives CASSIGGTSFNEQYF.

As concerns this clonotype: Since a much larger clone is just one base distant, this may be a read error. The V call is TRBV28, the J call TRBJ2-1; D possibly uses TRBD1 or TRBD2 (6 bases each). Germline V gives CDR1 MDHEN, CDR2 SYDVKM. The V end was cut by 5 bases, the J end by 0 bases, with 17 bases between. CDR3 size: 17 residues. CDR3 coding DNA: TGTGCCAGCAGTCTTCCACTAACGGGGGCCTCCTACAATGAGCAGTTCTTC. Translating it yields CASSLPLTGASYNEQFF.

This clonotype was seen ten or more times. The chain links TRBV20-1 to TRBJ2-5; D is unresolved. CDR1 and CDR2 (germline): DFQATT, SNEGSKA (reference sequence). Between the trimmed V and J ends, which lost 7 bases and 3 bases, there was a span of 6 bases. The CDR3 covers 10 residues. The CDR3: CSGIEETQYF. The CDR3 nucleotides read TGCAGTGGCATTGAAGAGACCCAGTACTTC.

The rearrangement uses TRBV20-1 and TRBJ2-5; 7 bases fit TRBD2. The tail of the sequence fits TRBJ2-1 better, so the J call may be wrong. CDR3 size: 14 residues. Germline-derived CDR1 and CDR2 are DFQATT and SNEGSKA (reference sequence). The CDR3 spells CSAPEAGLQETQFF. The CDR3 region has the DNA TGCAGTGCCCCAGAGGCGGGACTACAAGAGACCCAGTTCTTC.

This sequence joins TRBV6-2 or TRBV6-3 and TRBJ2-7, with unresolved D. The better agreement between TRBJ2-4 and the DNA end casts doubt on the J call. This CDR3 contains 11 residues. Germline V lookup: CDR1 MNHEY, CDR2 SVGEGT. CDR3 nucleotide sequence: TGTGCCATTAGGCAGAAAGACATTCAGTACTTC. Its protein product is CAIRQKDIQYF.